What follows are 3 T cell receptor beta chains derived from one specimen sequenced in a study of lymphopenia after photon versus proton radiotherapy. Sequenced by immunoSEQ multiplex PCR; TCRdb stores in-frame clones only, minus some. The table includes some 40,000 clones, more than 85% detected once. Sequencing used peripheral blood, obtained from a patient treated with photon-based radiotherapy. Source of these receptors: a man aged 60 to 75 with cholangiocarcinoma.

The genes are TRBV28 and TRBJ2-7; D possibly corresponds to TRBD1 (6 bases). Trimming left V 7 bases short and J 0 bases short, with 19 bases between. This CDR3 region has 16 residues. CDR1 is MDHEN and CDR2 is SYDVKM in the germline V gene. CDR3 region: CASTPLLVDSSYEQYF. As DNA, the CDR3 is TGTGCCAGCACCCCCCTCTTGGTGGACAGCTCCTACGAGCAGTACTTC.

About this clone: This sample also contains other DNA sequences that code for the same CDR3. The V and J genes are TRBV18 and TRBJ1-1; the D gene is possibly TRBD1 (5 bases). Trimming pared 3 bases from V and 1 base from J, leaving 12 bases between. The length of the CDR3 is 15 residues. CDR1 and CDR2 from the germline V gene are KGHSH and LQKENI. The CDR3 loop reads CASSPQGGSNTEAFF. In DNA, the CDR3 is TGTGCCAGCTCACCCCAGGGAGGGTCGAACACTGAAGCTTTCTTT.

The chain recombines TRBV18 with TRBJ2-2; 7 positions match TRBD1. V was clipped by 3 bases and J by 0 bases; unmatched bases: 4. CDR1 and CDR2 from the germline V gene are KGHSH and LQKENI. This CDR3 region has 16 residues. DNA of the CDR3: TGTGCCAGCTCACCCCAGGGACAGACGAACACCGGGGAGCTGTTTTTT. This sequence encodes CASSPQGQTNTGELFF. Full variable domain (remainder filled in from reference TRBV18 and TRBJ2-2): NAGVMQNPRHLVRRRGQEARLRCSPMKGHSHVYWYRQLPEEGLKFMVYLQKENIIDESGMPKERFSAEFPKEGPSILRIQQVVRGDSAAYFCASSPQGQTNTGELFFGEGSRLTVL.